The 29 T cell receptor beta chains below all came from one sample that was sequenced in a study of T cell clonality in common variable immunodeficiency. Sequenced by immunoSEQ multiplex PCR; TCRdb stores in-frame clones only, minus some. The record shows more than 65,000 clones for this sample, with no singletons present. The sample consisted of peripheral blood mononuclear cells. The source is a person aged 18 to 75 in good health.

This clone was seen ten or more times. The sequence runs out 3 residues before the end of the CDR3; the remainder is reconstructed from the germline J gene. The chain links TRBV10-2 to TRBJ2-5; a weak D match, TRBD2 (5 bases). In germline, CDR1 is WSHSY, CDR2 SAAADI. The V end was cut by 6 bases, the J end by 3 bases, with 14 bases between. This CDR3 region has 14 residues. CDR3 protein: CASRHTTGKETQYF. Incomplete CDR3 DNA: TGCGCCAGCAGACACACTACGGGGAAAGAGACC.

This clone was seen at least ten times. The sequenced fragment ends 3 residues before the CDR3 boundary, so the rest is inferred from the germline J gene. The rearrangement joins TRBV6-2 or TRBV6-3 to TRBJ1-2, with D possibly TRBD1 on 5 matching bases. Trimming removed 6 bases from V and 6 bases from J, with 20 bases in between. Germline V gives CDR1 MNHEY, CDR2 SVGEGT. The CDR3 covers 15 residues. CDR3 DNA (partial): TGTGCCAGCAGAGGGCCGACAGAATTGCTGGATGGC. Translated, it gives CASRGPTELLDG. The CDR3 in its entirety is CASRGPTELLDGYTF.

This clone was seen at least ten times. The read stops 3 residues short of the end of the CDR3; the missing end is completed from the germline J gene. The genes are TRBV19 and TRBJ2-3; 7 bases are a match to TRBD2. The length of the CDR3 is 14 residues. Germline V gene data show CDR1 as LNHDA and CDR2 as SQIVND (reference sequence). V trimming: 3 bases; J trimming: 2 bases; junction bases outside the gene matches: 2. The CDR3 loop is CASSIQRDTDTQYF. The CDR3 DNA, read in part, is TGTGCCAGTAGTATCCAGCGGGACACAGATACG.

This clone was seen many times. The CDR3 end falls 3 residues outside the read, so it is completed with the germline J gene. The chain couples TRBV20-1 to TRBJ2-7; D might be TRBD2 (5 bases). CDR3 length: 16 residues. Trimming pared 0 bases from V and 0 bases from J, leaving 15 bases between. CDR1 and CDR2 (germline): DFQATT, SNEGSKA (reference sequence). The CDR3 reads CSARDRVRVSSYEQYF. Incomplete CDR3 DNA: TGCAGTGCTAGAGATCGTGTGAGGGTATCCTCCTACGAG.

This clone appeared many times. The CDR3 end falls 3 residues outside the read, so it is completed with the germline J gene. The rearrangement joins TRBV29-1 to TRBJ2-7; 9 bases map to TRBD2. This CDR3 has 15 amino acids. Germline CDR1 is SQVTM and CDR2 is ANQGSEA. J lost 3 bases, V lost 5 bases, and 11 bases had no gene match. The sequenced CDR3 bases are TGCAGCGTTAGTACTTTGCGGGAGGGCCACTACGAG. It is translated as CSVSTLREGHYE. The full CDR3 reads CSVSTLREGHYEQYF.

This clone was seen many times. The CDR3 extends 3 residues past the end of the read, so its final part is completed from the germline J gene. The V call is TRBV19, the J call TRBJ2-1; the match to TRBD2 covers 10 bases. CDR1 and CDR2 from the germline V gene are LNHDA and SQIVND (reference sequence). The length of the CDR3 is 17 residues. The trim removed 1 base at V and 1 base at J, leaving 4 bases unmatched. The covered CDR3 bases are TGTGCCAGTAGTATAGGGACTAGCGGAAGATCCTACAATGAG. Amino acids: CASSIGTSGRSYNE. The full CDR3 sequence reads CASSIGTSGRSYNEQFF.

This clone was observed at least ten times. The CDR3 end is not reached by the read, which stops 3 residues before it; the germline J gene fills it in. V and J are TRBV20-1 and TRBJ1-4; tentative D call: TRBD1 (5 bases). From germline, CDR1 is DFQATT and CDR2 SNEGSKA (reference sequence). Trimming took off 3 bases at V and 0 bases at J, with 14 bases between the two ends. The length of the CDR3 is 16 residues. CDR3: CSASANRFATNEKLFF. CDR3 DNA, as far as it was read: TGCAGTGCTAGTGCAAACAGGTTTGCAACTAATGAAAAA.

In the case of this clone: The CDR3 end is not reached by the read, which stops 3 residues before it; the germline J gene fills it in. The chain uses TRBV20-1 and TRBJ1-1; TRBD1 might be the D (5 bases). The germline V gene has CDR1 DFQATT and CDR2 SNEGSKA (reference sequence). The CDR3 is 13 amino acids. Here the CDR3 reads CSALAGTAYEAFF. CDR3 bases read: TGCAGTGCTTTAGCGGGGACTGCCTACGAG.

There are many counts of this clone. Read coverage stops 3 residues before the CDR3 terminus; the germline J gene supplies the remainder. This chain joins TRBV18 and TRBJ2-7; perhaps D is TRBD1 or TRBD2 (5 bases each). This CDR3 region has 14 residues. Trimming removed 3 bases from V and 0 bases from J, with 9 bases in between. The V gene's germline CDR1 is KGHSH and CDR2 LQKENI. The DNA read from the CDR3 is TGTGCCAGCTCACCCTCAGGGAGCTCCTACGAG. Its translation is CASSPSGSSYE. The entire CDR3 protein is CASSPSGSSYEQYF.

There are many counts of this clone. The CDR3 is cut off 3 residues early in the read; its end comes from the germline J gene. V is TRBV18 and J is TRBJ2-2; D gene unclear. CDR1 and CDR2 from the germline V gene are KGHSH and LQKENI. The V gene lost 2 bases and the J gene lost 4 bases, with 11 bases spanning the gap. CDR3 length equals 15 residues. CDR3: CASSPFEAPTGELFF. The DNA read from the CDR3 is TGTGCCAGCTCACCATTCGAGGCACCCACCGGGGAG. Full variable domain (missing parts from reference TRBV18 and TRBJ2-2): NAGVMQNPRHLVRRRGQEARLRCSPMKGHSHVYWYRQLPEEGLKFMVYLQKENIIDESGMPKERFSAEFPKEGPSILRIQQVVRGDSAAYFCASSPFEAPTGELFFGEGSRLTVL.

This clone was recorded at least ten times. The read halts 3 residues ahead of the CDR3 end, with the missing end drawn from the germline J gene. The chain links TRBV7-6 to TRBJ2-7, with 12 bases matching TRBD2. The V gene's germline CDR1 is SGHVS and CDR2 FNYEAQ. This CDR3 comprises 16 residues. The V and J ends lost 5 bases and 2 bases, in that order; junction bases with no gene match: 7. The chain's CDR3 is CASSKQTSGSPYEQYF. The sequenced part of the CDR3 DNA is TGTGCCAGCAGCAAACAGACTAGCGGGAGCCCCTACGAG.

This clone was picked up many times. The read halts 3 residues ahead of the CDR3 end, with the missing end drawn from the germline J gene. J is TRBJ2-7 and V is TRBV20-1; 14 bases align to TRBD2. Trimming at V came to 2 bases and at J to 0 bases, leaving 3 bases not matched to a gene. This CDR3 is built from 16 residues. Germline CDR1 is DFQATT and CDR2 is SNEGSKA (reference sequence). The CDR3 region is CSARWGLAGDSYEQYF. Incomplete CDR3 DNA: TGCAGTGCTAGATGGGGACTAGCGGGAGACTCCTACGAG.

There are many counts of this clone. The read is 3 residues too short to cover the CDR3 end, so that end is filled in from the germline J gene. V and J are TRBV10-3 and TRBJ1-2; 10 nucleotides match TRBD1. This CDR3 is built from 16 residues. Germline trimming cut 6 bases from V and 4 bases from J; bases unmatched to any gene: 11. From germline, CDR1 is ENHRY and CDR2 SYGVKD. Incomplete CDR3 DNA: TGTGCCATCAGGAGAACCGGGACAGGGGATACCTATGGC. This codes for CAIRRTGTGDTYG. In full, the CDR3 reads CAIRRTGTGDTYGYTF.

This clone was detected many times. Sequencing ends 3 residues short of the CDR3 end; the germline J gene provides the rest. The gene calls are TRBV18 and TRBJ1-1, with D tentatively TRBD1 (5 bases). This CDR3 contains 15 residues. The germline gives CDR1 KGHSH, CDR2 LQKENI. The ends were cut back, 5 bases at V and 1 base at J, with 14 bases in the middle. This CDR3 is CASSDSGPSNTEAFF. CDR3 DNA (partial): TGTGCCAGCTCAGACAGTGGTCCCTCGAACACTGAA.

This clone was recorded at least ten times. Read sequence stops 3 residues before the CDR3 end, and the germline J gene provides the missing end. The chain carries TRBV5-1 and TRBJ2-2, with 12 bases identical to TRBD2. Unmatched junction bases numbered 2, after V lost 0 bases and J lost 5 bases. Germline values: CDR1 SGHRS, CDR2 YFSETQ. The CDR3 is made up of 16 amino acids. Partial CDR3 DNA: TGCGCCAGCAGCTTGGTTCTAGCGGGAGGGACCGGGGAG. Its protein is CASSLVLAGGTGE. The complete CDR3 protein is CASSLVLAGGTGELFF.

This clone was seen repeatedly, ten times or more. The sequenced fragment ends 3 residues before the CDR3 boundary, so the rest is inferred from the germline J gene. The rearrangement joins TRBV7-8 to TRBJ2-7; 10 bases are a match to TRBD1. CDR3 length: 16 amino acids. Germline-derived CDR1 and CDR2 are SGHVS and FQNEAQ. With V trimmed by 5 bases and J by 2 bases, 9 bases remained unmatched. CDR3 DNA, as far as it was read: TGTGCCAGCAGCCCGGGTTCGGGACAGGGGCCCTACGAG. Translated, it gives CASSPGSGQGPYE. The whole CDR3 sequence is CASSPGSGQGPYEQYF.

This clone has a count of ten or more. CDR3 DNA, as far as it was read: TGTGCCAGCAGTTTATGGGACAGGGGTTACGAG. Translating it yields CASSLWDRGYE. The whole CDR3 region reads CASSLWDRGYEQYF. The rearrangement joins TRBV12-3 or TRBV12-4 to TRBJ2-7; 10 nucleotides agree with TRBD1. With the read ending 3 residues before the CDR3 end, the germline J gene is used to fill in that end. The V gene end was trimmed by 2 bases and the J gene end by 4 bases; junction bases not matched to a gene: 2. The CDR3 runs 14 residues.

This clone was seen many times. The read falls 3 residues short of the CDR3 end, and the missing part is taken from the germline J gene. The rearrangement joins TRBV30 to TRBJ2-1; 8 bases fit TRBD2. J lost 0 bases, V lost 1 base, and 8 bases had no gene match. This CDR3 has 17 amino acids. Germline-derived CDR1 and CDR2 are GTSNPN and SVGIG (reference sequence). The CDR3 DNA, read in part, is TGTGCCTGGAGTGGAGGAACCGGGACTAGCTCCTACAATGAG. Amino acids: CAWSGGTGTSSYNE. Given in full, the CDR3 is CAWSGGTGTSSYNEQFF. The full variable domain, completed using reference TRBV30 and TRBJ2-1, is SQTIHQWPATLVQPVGSPLSLECTVEGTSNPNLYWYRQAAGRGLQLLFYSVGIGQISSEVPQNLSASRPQDRQFILSSKKLLLSDSGFYLCAWSGGTGTSSYNEQFFGPGTRLTVL.

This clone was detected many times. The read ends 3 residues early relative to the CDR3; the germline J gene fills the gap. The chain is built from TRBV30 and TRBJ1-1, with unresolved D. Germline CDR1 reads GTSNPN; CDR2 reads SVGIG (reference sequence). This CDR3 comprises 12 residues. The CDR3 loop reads CAWSTPPGQAFF. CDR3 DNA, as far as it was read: TGTGCCTGGAGTACCCCACCGGGTCAA.

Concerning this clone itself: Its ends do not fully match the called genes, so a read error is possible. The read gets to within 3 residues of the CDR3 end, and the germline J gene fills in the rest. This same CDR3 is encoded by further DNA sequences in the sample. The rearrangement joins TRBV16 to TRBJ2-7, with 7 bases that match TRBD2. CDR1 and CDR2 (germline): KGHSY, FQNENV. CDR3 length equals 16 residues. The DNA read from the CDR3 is TGCGCCAGCAGCCAATCACCTACTAGCGTTCGCGGCGAG. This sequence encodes CASSQSPTSVRGE. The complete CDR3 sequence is CASSQSPTSVRGEQYF.

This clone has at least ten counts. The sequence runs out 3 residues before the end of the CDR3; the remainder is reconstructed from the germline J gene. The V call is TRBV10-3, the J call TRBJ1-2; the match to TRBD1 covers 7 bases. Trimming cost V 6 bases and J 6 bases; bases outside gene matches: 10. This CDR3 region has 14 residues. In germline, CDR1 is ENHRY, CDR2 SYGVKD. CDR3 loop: CAISLQGTEDGYTF. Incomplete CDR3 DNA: TGTGCCATCAGCCTACAGGGGACGGAGGATGGC.

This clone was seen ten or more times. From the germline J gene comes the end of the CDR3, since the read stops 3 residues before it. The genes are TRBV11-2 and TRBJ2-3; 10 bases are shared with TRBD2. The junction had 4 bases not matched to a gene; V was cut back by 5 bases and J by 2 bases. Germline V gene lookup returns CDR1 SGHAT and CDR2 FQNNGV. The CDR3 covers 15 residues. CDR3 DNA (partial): TGTGCCAGCAGCGCACTAGCGGGAATCACAGATACG. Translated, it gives CASSALAGITDT. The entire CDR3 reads CASSALAGITDTQYF.

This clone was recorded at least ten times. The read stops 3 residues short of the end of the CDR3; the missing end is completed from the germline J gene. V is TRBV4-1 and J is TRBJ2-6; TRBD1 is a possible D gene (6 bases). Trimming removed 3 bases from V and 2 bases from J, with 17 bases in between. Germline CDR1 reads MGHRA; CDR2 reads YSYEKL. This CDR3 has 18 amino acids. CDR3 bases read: TGCGCCAGCAGCCAGGCGATGGGGGCATCAGCTGGGGCCAACGTC. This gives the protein CASSQAMGASAGANV. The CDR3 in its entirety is CASSQAMGASAGANVLTF.

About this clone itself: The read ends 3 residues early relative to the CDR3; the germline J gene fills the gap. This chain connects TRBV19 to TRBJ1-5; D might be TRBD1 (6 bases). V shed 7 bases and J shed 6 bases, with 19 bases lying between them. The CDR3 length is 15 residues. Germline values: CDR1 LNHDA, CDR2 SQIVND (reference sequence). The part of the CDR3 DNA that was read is TGTGCCAGTACCAGAACAGGGATCCGGGGTCAGCCC. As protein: CASTRTGIRGQP. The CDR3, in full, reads CASTRTGIRGQPQHF.

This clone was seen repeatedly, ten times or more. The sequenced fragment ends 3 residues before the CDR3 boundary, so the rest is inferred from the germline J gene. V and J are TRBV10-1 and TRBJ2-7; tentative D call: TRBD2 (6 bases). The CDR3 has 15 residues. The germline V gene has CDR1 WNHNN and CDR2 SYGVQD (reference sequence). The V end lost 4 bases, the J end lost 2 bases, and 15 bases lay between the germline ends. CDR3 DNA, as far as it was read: TGCGCCAGCAGTGCGACCCTCTCGGGGGCCTACGAG. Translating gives CASSATLSGAYE. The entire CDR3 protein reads CASSATLSGAYEQYF.

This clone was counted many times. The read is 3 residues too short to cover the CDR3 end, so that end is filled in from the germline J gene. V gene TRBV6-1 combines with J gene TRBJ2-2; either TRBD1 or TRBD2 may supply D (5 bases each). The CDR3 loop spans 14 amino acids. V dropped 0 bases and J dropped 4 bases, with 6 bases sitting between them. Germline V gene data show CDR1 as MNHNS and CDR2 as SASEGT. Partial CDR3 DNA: TGTGCCAGCAGTGAAGCGAGGGGCACCGGGGAG. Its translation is CASSEARGTGE. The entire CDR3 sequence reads CASSEARGTGELFF.

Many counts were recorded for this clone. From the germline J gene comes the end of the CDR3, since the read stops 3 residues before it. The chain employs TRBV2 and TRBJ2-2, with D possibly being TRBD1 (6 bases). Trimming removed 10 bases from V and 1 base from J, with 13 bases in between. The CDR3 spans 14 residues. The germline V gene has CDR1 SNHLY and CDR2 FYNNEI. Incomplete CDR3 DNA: TGTGCCACCACCCGACAGGTGAACACCGGGGAG. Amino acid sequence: CATTRQVNTGE. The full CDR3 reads CATTRQVNTGELFF.

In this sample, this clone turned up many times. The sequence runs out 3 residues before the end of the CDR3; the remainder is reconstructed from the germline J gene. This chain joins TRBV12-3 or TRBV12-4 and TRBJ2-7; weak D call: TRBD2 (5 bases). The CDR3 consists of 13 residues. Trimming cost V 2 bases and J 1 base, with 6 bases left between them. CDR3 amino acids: CASSLTGSYEQYF. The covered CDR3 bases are TGTGCCAGCAGTTTAACGGGGTCCTACGAG.

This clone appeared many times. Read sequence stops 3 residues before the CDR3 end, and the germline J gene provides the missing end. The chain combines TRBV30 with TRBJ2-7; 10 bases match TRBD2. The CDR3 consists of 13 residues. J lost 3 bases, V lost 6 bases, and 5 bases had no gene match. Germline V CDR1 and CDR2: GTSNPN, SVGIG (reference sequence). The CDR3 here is CACGLAENYEQYF. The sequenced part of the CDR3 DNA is TGTGCCTGCGGACTAGCGGAAAACTACGAG. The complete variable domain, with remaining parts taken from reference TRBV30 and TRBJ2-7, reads SQTIHQWPATLVQPVGSPLSLECTVEGTSNPNLYWYRQAAGRGLQLLFYSVGIGQISSEVPQNLSASRPQDRQFILSSKKLLLSDSGFYLCACGLAENYEQYFGPGTRLTVT.